A few counts support the clone carrying this TCR beta chain. The antigen is undetermined. With molecular barcodes, quantitative 5'-RACE was used to make the TCR beta libraries. TCRdb analysed the 5' RACE reads with MiXCR anew, one entry per CDR3 protein. The data hold 340,000 or so distinct CDR3 sequences, with over 12% observed a single time. These data belong to a study of CD8 T cells in ankylosing spondylitis. The study, taken as a whole, reports: Ankylosing spondylitis blood seemed to carry a telltale TCR beta motif made of under ten highly homologous variants. Reportedly, disease-linked clones are significantly enriched in ankylosing spondylitis patients' matched synovial fluid. Previous work reported some of these motif variants in the synovial fluid and blood of reactive arthritis.

The ends were cut back, 9 bases at V and 2 bases at J, with 13 bases in the middle. The CDR3 runs 13 residues. The germline V gene encodes CDR1 ENHRY and CDR2 SYGVKD. The sequenced sample was blood, either unsorted or a sorted T cell fraction (not recorded which). The V and J genes are TRBV10-3 and TRBJ2-5; D is uncertain. The sequence derives from a male donor with ankylosing spondylitis or in good health (not recorded which). The CDR3 DNA is TGTGCCATTTCTGACGGTTTACAAGAGACCCAGTACTTC. Protein sequence: CAISDGLQETQYF.